This entry describes one TCR beta chain. This specimen belongs to a study of blood T cell repertoires in COVID-19. Study details: From T cells, B-cell-depleted T cells, or PBMCs came the material, which was cDNA or gDNA.

The CDR3 totals 11 residues. V lost 7 bases to trimming and J lost 4 bases, with 6 bases between them. Germline V lookup: CDR1 MNHEY, CDR2 SVGAGI. Some clones are missing from TCRdb's copy, which holds only in-frame ones; the method was immunoSEQ multiplex PCR. The sample has about 110,000 clones, 80% to 90% seen once; the top ten hold over 2%. What was sequenced was peripheral blood. This receptor was identified in a human donor in a cohort sampled during active COVID-19. The V gene is TRBV6-5, the J gene TRBJ2-3, with TRBD1 as a possible D gene (5 bases). CDR3 nucleotide sequence: TGTGCCAGCATCAGGGCAGATACGCAGTATTTT. Translation gives CASIRADTQYF.